This T cell receptor beta chain was found in a study of T cells after yellow fever vaccination. Findings of the study overall: Abundant bulk-population clonotypes could contaminate the FACS-sorted repertoires.

Between the trimmed V and J ends, which lost 6 bases and 1 base, there was a span of 10 bases. CDR3 length: 13 residues. Germline CDR1 reads MNHNS; CDR2 reads SASEGT. TCRdb re-called the 5' RACE reads with MiXCR, one entry per CDR3 protein. The table lists 300,000 to 350,000 distinct CDR3 sequences, roughly 8.3% of them singletons. There are many counts of this clonotype. Antigen unknown. This TCR was recovered from a man aged 18 to 30 who received the YFV17D yellow fever vaccine. This rearrangement joins TRBV6-1 to TRBJ2-7, with D unresolved. Sequenced material: PBMCs, taken 45 days after the first yellow fever vaccination. The CDR3 sequence is CASRDLVSYEQYV. DNA of the CDR3: TGTGCCAGCAGGGACCTCGTATCCTACGAGCAGTACGTC.